The TCR beta chain described here comes from a study of blood T cells in healthy people across ages. Whole-study findings and limits: Greater diversity and more naive CD4+ cells were seen in long-lived donors than in aged donors.

The germline V gene encodes CDR1 LNHNV and CDR2 YYDKDF (reference sequence). The ends lost 0 bases at V and 2 bases at J; junction bases unmatched: 12. The CDR3 consists of 18 residues. On this clonotype itself: Its target is not known.

Collection of about 9.4 milliliters of peripheral blood was performed for each donor. A second PCR, run for roughly 7 to 11 cycles, used a sample-barcoded 5' primer plus a J-beta primer mix. Each CDR3 protein gets one entry after TCRdb re-called the 5' RACE reads with MiXCR. The sample gives 1.2 million to 1.5 million distinct CDR3 sequences, approximately 59% of which show up once; roughly 6.3% is in the top ten. The sample taken for sequencing was blood. This rearrangement joins TRBV15 to TRBJ2-5, with TRBD2 identical over 7 bases. The TCR sequence derives from a man aged 18 to 35 in good health. The DNA for the CDR3 is TGTGCCACCAGCAGAGATCCGGGGGGAGGAGGCAGGCAAGAGACCCAGTACTTC. Encoded protein: CATSRDPGGGGRQETQYF.